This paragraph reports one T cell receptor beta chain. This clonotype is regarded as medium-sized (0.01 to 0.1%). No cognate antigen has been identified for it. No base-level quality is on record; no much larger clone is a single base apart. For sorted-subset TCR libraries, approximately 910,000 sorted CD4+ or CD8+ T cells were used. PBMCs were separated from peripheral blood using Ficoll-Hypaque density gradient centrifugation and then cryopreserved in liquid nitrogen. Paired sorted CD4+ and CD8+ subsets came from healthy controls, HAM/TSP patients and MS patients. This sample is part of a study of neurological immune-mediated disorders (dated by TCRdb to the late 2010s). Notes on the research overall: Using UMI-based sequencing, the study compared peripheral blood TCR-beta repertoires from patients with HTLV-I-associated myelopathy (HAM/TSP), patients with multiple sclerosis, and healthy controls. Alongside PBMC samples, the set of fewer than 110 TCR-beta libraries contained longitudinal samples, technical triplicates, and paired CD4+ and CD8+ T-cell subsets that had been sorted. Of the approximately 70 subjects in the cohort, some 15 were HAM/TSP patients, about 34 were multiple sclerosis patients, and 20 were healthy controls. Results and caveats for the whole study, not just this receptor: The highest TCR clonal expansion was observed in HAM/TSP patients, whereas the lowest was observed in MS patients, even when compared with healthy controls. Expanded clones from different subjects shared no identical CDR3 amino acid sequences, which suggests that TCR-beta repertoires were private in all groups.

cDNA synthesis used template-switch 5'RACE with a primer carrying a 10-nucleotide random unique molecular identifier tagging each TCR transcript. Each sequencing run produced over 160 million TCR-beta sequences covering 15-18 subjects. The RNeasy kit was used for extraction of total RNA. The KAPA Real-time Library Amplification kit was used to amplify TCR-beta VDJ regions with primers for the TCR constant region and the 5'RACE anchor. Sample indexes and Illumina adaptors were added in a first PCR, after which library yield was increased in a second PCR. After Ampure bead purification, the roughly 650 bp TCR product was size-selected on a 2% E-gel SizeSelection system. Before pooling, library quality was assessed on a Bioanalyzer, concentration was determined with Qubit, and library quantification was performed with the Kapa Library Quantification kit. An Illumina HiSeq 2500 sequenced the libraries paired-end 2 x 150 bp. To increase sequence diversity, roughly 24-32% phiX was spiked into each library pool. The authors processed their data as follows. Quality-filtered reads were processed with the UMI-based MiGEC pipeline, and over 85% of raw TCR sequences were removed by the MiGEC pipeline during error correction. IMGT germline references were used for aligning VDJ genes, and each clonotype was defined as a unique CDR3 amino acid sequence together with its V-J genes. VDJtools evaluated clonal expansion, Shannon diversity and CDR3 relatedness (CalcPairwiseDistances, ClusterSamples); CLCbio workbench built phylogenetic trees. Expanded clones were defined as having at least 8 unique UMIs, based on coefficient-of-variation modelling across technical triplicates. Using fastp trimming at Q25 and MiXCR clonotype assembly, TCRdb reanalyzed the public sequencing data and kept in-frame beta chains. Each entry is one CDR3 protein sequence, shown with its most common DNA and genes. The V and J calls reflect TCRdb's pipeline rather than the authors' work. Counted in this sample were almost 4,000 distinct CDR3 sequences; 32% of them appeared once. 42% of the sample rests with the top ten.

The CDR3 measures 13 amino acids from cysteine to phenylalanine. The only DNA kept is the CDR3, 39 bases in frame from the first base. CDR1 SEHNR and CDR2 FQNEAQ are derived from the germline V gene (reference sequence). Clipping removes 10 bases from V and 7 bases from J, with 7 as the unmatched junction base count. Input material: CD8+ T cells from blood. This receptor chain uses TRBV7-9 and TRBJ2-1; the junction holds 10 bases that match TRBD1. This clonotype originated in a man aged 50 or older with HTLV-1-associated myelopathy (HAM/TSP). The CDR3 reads CATLRDRGNEQFF. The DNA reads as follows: TGTGCCACTCTCCGGGACAGGGGAAATGAGCAGTTCTTC.